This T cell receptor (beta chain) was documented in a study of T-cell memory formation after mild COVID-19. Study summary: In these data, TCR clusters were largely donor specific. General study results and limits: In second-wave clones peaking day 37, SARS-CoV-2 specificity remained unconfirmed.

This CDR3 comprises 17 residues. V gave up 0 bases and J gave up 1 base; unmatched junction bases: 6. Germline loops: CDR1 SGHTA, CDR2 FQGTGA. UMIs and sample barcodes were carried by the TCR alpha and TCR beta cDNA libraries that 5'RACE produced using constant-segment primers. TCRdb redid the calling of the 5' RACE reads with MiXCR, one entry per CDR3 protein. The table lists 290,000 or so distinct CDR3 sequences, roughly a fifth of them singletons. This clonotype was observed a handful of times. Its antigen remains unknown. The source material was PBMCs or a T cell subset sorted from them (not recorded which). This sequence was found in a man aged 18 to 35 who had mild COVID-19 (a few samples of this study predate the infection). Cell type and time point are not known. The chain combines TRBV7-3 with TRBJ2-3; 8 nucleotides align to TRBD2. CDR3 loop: CASSLTSAGGRTDTQYF. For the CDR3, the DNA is TGTGCCAGCAGCTTAACGTCCGCGGGGGGACGCACAGATACGCAGTATTTT.